The rows below give T cell receptor beta chains drawn from one sample of a study of T cell responses to AZD1222 COVID-19 vaccine. Sequencing used immunoSEQ multiplex PCR; TCRdb keeps in-frame clones, though not all of them. The data contain under 150,000 clones, roughly 88% of them seen just once; the ten biggest clones take up roughly 3.7%. This sample comprised peripheral blood, obtained on day 0 of MenACWY control vaccination. Receptors originate from an adult in good health. Each CDR3 is given with its conserved first and last residue. The listing skips clone size in some rows; elsewhere it reads once, few, many or a size class.

V	J	size	CDR3
TRBV4-2	TRBJ2-5	.	CASSQGQGLQQPQGTQYF
TRBV2	TRBJ1-1	few	CASTEEGAGNTEAFF
TRBV12-5	TRBJ1-2	.	CASGQSNYGYTF
TRBV9	TRBJ2-1	.	CASSRRQGGYNEQFF
TRBV5-1	TRBJ1-1	.	CASSLARTGNTEAFF
TRBV18	TRBJ1-2	.	CASSPAGDQTAF
TRBV20-1	TRBJ1-5	.	CSASGRARGNQPQHF
TRBV5-6	TRBJ2-6	.	CANKTGEVGANVLTF
TRBV19	TRBJ2-1	once	CASSIGRISEQFF
TRBV4-2	TRBJ1-6	.	CASSQYRDRVSPLHF
TRBV30	TRBJ1-3	.	CAWSTSLGARSGNTIYF
TRBV5-1	TRBJ1-2	.	CASSLGGGGSGRSSYTF
TRBV11-2	TRBJ2-7	.	CASSLVPPIYEQYF
TRBV18	TRBJ1-2	.	CASSPSTGGFLFYGYTF
TRBV6-5	TRBJ2-3	.	CASSHGDSRTDTQYF
TRBV3-1/TRBV3-2	TRBJ2-7	.	CASSLGASYEQYF
TRBV6-5	TRBJ2-3	.	CASSFQAGDTQYF